This T cell receptor beta chain was captured by sequencing in a study of T cell repertoires in cytomegalovirus infection. Study context: Indicated by public TCR beta signatures were CMV infection and matching HLA type. Study-wide results and caveats: Cumulative frequency of public TCR beta families picked out carriers of CMV plus the relevant HLA. The study found HLA-C-restricted CMV-specific TCR beta clonotypes dominating the ex vivo response.

In regard to this clonotype: Antigen unknown.

MiXCR, run by TCRdb on the reads, gives a single entry per CDR3 protein. Found here are some 100,000 distinct CDR3 sequences, less than 25% of them singletons; the top ten hold roughly two fifths. The source of this sequence is a human donor in good health (CMV status not recorded). Some clones in this sample may be carry-over from other donors' samples. The sample taken for sequencing was CD8+ T cells from PBMCs.

Here the CDR3 reads CSASSTDFNYGYTF. Here the CDR3 DNA reads TGCAGTGCTAGTTCCACGGACTTTAACTATGGCTACACCTTC. The genes are TRBV20-1 and TRBJ1-2, with no clear D. Germline CDR1 DFQATT, CDR2 SNEGSKA (reference sequence). The CDR3 sequence is 14 residues long. With 3 bases removed from V and 1 base from J, the gap between germline ends came to 12 bases.